This T cell receptor (beta chain) was captured by sequencing in a study of OX40 agonist ivuxolimab in advanced cancers. Whole-study context: Enrollees could have had prior anti-PD-1, anti-PD-L1 or anti-CTLA-4 therapy, which roughly 40% had received.

Whole-study findings and limits: Blood T cells, both CD4+ and CD8+, expanded clonally by week 6 at 0.1 to 3.0 mg/kg. The work left the antigen specificity of expanded peripheral T cells undetermined.

For this clone: Its antigen remains unknown.

Between the trimmed V and J ends, which lost 3 bases and 6 bases, there was a span of 14 bases. Germline V gene sequence: CDR1 SQVTM, CDR2 ANQGSEA. This CDR3 is built from 13 residues. Using immunoSEQ multiplex PCR, the repertoire was profiled, and TCRdb retains in-frame clones only, with some absent. The table includes some 150,000 clones, over 75% detected once. The TCR sequence derives from an adult with an advanced solid tumor such as melanoma, head and neck, liver or kidney cancer. V usage is TRBV29-1 and J usage is TRBJ1-1; D is undetermined. Sample: CD4+ or CD8+ T cells sorted from blood, taken in a trial of the OX40 agonist ivuxolimab. CDR3 in amino acids: CSVEKGIGAEAFF. The CDR3, as DNA: TGCAGCGTTGAGAAGGGCATCGGGGCTGAAGCTTTCTTT.